This T cell receptor beta chain was sequenced during a study of response to subunit inactivated influenza vaccine. TCRdb called the RT-PCR reads again in MiXCR, with one record for every CDR3 protein. The data hold about 540,000 distinct CDR3 sequences, with around a quarter observed a single time. Trimming removed 4 bases from V and 2 bases from J; junction bases left unmatched: 13. The CDR3 sequence is 18 residues long. Germline CDR1 reads SGHAT; CDR2 reads FQDESV (reference sequence). This same sample was also taken into another study, of T cells expressing NK-cell markers. This second report adds: In generating TCR beta cDNA, 5'RACE template switching with UMIs was used. Roughly 1.0-7.0% of CD8+ T cells in over 5 donors belonged to dominant NKG2C+ clonotypes. Four donors showed these clonotypes also leading the CD3+CD56-NKG2C+ fraction. Expanded clones of NKG2C+ T cells had an unclear HCMV specificity.

This material consisted of CD4+ T cells sorted from PBMCs, taken 12 days after vaccination. The TCR sequence derives from a man in his forties or fifties who received an inactivated influenza vaccine. The V call is TRBV11-1, the J call TRBJ2-1; 8 positions match TRBD2. The CDR3 region is CASSSIPREDPTYNEQFF. CDR3 nucleotides: TGTGCCAGCAGCTCCATACCGCGGGAGGACCCGACCTACAATGAGCAGTTCTTC.